A selection of T cell receptor beta chains follows, all from one sample in a study of T cell responses to AZD1222 COVID-19 vaccine. Generated by immunoSEQ multiplex PCR, the TCRdb table keeps only in-frame clones and is missing some. The sample has some 150,000 clones, more than 70% seen once. The specimen was peripheral blood, collected on day 0 of MenACWY control vaccination. These receptors all come from an adult in good health. CDR3s include the opening cysteine and the closing phenylalanine or tryptophan. A D gene is named only where the DNA matches it firmly. Clone size is not always given. Where it is, it says once, few, many or a class for expanded clones.

>TRBV7-9|TRBJ2-7|NA|TRBD1
TGTGCCAGCAGCAAGGGGACAGGATACTCCTACGAGCAGTACTTC
CASSKGTGYSYEQYF
>TRBV7-6|TRBJ2-7|few|NA
TGTGCCAGCAGAGGTGAGGGCGAGCAGTACTTC
CASRGEGEQYF
>TRBV18|TRBJ1-1|NA|TRBD1
TGTGCCAGCTCAGCGTCAGGGGGAGATAACACTGAAGCTTTCTTT
CASSASGGDNTEAFF
>TRBV24-1|TRBJ2-5|NA|NA
TGTGCCACCAGTGGGCAGGGCGAAGAGACCCAGTACTTC
CATSGQGEETQYF
>TRBV7-2|TRBJ1-2|few|NA
TGTGCCAGCAGCTTAGCGGCCACGGCGGGCTATGGCTACACCTTC
CASSLAATAGYGYTF
>TRBV4-1|TRBJ2-2|NA|TRBD2
TGCGCCAGCAGCCCAGGACTAGCGGGGCTAACAAGGAACACCGGGGAGCTGTTTTTT
CASSPGLAGLTRNTGELFF
>TRBV6-5|TRBJ2-7|NA|TRBD2
TGTGCCAGCAGTACCGGGGGGAACCCCTACGAGCAGTACTTC
CASSTGGNPYEQYF
>TRBV28|TRBJ1-5|NA|NA
TGTGCCAGCAGTTACCAGGGCCAGCCCCAGCATTTT
CASSYQGQPQHF
>TRBV4-2|TRBJ2-3|NA|TRBD1
TGTGCCAGCAGCCTGACAGGGTCGCCCACAGATACGCAGTATTTT
CASSLTGSPTDTQYF
>TRBV11-1|TRBJ2-1|NA|TRBD1
TGTGCCAGCAGAAATACAGGGGGACATGAGCAGTTCTTC
CASRNTGGHEQFF
>TRBV12-3/TRBV12-4|TRBJ1-5|NA|NA
TGTGCCAGCAGTCAGGAACGCAATCAGCCCCAGCATTTT
CASSQERNQPQHF
>TRBV15|TRBJ1-6|NA|TRBD1
TGTGCCACCAGCCGAACGGGACAGTCACCCCTCCACTTT
CATSRTGQSPLHF
>TRBV6-2/TRBV6-3|TRBJ1-6|few|NA
TGTGCCAGCAGTTACGAGAGGGGCGGAGGTCGGACACCCCTCCACTTT
CASSYERGGGRTPLHF
>TRBV5-1|TRBJ2-2|NA|TRBD2
TGCGCCAGCAGCTTTGGACTAGCGGACACCGGGGAGCTGTTTTTT
CASSFGLADTGELFF
>TRBV11-3|TRBJ2-1|NA|NA
TGTGCCAGCAGCTTAGATGAGGGCAACTACAATGAGCAGTTCTTC
CASSLDEGNYNEQFF
>TRBV5-1|TRBJ2-1|once|NA
TGCGCCAGCAGCTTGGGCGGGGCCCCCTACAATGAGCAGTTCTTC
CASSLGGAPYNEQFF
>TRBV4-2|TRBJ1-2|NA|NA
TGTGCCAGCAGCCAAGTGGGCATCCCTAACTATGGCTACACCTTC
CASSQVGIPNYGYTF
>TRBV10-3|TRBJ2-3|NA|NA
TGTGCCATCAGTGTTTCCTGGACTACCGATAGCACAGATACGCAGTATTTT
CAISVSWTTDSTDTQYF
>TRBV11-2|TRBJ1-3|NA|NA
TGTGCCAGCAGCTTAGGTTTGCGGCCGGGCGGGTCCTCTGGAAACACCATATATTTT
CASSLGLRPGGSSGNTIYF
>TRBV24-1|TRBJ2-2|NA|NA
TGTGCCACCAGTTCAGGGGACCCGAACACCGGGGAGCTGTTTTTT
CATSSGDPNTGELFF
>TRBV2|TRBJ1-1|NA|NA
TGTGCCAGCGTACTAGTGGACAGTACTTTCTTT
CASVLVDSTFF
>TRBV6-1|TRBJ1-6|NA|NA
TGTGCCAGCAGTGATGGTCAGAAGAGCTCCTATAATTCACCCCTCCACTTT
CASSDGQKSSYNSPLHF
>TRBV7-3|TRBJ2-5|once|NA
TGTGCCAGCAGTCTACTCAGGGGTGAGACCCAGTACTTC
CASSLLRGETQYF